These T cell receptor beta chains were read from a single sample in a study of blood T cell repertoires in COVID-19. Profiling relied on immunoSEQ multiplex PCR, and the TCRdb table lists in-frame clones only, not all of them. This table has around 250,000 clones, approximately 85% appearing once. The sample consisted of PBMCs or T cells enriched from blood (not recorded which). The origin of the receptors is a woman in her forties or fifties with acute COVID-19. The CDR3 runs from the conserved cysteine through the conserved F or W. D genes are given only for firm matches. Some rows have no size entry. The others give once, few or many, or a class for an expanded clone.

j_call	v_call	d_call	clone_size	cdr3_aa	cdr3_nt
TRBJ2-1	TRBV7-6	TRBD2	-	CASSQTSGGFNEQFF	TGTGCCAGCAGCCAGACTAGCGGGGGGTTCAATGAGCAGTTCTTC
TRBJ1-1	TRBV11-2	-	-	CASSLGVAGARAFF	TGTGCCAGCAGCTTAGGGGTCGCGGGGGCGAGAGCTTTCTTT
TRBJ1-4	TRBV14	TRBD1	few	CASSRLGGQGGEKLFF	TGTGCCAGCAGCCGCCTTGGGGGACAGGGAGGTGAAAAACTGTTTTTT
TRBJ2-5	TRBV12-3/TRBV12-4	-	-	CASSFGQGGTQYF	TGTGCCAGCAGTTTCGGGCAGGGGGGGACCCAGTACTTC
TRBJ1-1	TRBV5-1	TRBD1	once	CASRTGGDGDTEAFF	TGCGCCAGCAGGACAGGGGGCGATGGTGATACTGAAGCTTTCTTT
TRBJ2-1	TRBV7-8	-	-	CASSFVAGANNEQFF	TGTGCCAGCAGCTTCGTGGCAGGGGCAAACAATGAGCAGTTCTTC
TRBJ1-5	TRBV7-2	-	-	CASSLGGGPGQPQHF	TGTGCCAGCAGCTTAGGGGGGGGGCCAGGGCAGCCCCAGCATTTT
TRBJ1-2	TRBV6-6	-	-	CASSRRDAPRGYTF	TGTGCCAGCAGCCGGAGGGACGCTCCTAGGGGCTACACCTTC
TRBJ1-1	TRBV11-2	-	-	CASSSTGRGNTEAFF	TGTGCCAGCAGTTCTACAGGGAGGGGAAACACTGAAGCTTTCTTT
TRBJ1-2	TRBV29-1	-	-	CSVDRGSLDLNYGYTF	TGCAGCGTTGATAGGGGCAGCCTAGACCTGAACTATGGCTACACCTTC
TRBJ1-3	TRBV3-1/TRBV3-2	-	-	CASSSGTSGNTIYF	TGTGCCAGCAGCTCCGGGACTTCTGGAAACACCATATATTTT
TRBJ1-6	TRBV7-2	TRBD1	-	CASRQQGAGSPLHF	TGTGCCAGCAGACAACAGGGGGCCGGTTCACCCCTCCACTTT